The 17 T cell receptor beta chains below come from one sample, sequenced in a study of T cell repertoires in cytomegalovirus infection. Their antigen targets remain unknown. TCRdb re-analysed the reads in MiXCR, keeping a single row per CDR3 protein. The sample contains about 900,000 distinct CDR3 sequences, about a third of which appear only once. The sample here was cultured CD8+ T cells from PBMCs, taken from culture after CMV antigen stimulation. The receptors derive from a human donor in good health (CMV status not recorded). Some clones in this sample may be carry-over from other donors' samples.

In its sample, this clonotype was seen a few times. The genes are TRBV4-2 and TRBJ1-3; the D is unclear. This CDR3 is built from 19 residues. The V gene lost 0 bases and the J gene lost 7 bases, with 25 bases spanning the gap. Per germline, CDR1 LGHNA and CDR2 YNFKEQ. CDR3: CASSQDSSGQRPSGNTIYF. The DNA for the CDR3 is TGTGCCAGCAGCCAAGATTCGTCTGGGCAACGTCCTTCCGGGAACACCATATATTTT.

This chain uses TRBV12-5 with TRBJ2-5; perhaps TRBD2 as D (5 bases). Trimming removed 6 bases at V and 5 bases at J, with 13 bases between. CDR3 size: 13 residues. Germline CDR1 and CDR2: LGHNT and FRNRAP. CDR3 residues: CASGRGSSETQYF. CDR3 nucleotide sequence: TGTGCTAGTGGACGGGGAAGTAGCGAGACCCAGTACTTC.

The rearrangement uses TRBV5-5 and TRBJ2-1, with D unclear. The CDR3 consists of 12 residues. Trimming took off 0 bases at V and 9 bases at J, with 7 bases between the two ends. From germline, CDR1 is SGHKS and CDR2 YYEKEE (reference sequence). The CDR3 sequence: CASSLVSAEQFF. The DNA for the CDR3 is TGTGCCAGCAGCTTGGTTTCCGCTGAGCAGTTCTTC.

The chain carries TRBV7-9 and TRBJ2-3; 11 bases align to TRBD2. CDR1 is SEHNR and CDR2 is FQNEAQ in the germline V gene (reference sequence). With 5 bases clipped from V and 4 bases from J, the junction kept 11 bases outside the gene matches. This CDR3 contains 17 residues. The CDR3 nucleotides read TGTGCCAGCAGCCCGAACGTTAGCGGGGGGGCCGCAGATACGCAGTATTTT. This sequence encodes CASSPNVSGGAADTQYF. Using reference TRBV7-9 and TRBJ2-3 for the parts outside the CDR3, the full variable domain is DTGVSQNPRHKITKRGQNVTFRCDPISEHNRLYWYRQTLGQGPEFLTYFQNEAQLEKSRLLSDRFSAERPKGSFSTLEIQRTEQGDSAMYLCASSPNVSGGAADTQYFGPGTRLTVL.

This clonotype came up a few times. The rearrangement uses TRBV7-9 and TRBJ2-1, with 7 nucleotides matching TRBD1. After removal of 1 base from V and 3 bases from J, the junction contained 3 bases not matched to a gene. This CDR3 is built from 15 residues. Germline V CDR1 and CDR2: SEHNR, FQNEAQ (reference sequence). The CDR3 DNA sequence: TGTGCCAGCAGCTTAGGGGGACAGCTCTACAATGAGCAGTTCTTC. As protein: CASSLGGQLYNEQFF.

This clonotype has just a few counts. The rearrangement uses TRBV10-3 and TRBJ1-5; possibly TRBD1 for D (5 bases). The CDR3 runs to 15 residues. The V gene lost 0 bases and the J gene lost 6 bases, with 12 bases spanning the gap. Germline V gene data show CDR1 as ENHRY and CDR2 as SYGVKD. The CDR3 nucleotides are TGTGCCATCAGTGAGTCGACGGGGGGACGTCAGCCCCAGCATTTT. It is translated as CAISESTGGRQPQHF.

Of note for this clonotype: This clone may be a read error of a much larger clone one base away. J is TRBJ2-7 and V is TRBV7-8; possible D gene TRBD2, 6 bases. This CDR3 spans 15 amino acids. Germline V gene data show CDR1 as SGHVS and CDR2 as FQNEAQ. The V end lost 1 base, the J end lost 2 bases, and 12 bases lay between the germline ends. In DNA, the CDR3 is TGTGCCAGCAGCTTAGGGCGGAGGGTGGCCTACGAGCAGTACGTC. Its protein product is CASSLGRRVAYEQYV.

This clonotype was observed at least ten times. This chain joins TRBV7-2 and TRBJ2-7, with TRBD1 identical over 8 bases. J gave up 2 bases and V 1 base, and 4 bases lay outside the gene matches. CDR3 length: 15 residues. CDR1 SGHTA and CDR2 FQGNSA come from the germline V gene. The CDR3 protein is CASSLGGQAPYEQYF. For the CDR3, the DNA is TGTGCCAGCAGCTTAGGGGGACAGGCCCCCTACGAGCAGTACTTC.

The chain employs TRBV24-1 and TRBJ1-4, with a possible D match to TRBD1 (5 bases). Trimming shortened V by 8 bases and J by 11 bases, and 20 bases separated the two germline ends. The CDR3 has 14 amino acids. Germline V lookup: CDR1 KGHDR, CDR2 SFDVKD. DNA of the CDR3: TGTGCCACCACTACGCCGGGACCAAGAGGGAAACTGTTTTTT. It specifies CATTTPGPRGKLFF.

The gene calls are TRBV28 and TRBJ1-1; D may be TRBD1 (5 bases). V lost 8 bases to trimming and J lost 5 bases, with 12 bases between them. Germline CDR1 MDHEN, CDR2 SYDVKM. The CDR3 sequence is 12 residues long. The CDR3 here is CASQEGRTEAFF. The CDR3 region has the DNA TGTGCCAGCCAAGAGGGGCGGACTGAAGCTTTCTTT.

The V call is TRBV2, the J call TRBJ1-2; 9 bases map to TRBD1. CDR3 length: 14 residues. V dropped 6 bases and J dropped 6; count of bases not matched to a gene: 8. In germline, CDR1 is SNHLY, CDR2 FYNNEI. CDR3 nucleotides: TGTGCCAGCAGGGACAGGGGCAGGGAGGATGGCTACACCTTC. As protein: CASRDRGREDGYTF.

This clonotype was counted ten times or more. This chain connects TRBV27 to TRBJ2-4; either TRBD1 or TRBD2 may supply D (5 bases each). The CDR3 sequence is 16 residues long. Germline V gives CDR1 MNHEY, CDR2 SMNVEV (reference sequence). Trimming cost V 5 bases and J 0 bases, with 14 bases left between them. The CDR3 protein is CASSPRGGEAKNIQYF. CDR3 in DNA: TGTGCCAGCAGTCCACGGGGCGGTGAAGCCAAAAACATTCAGTACTTC.

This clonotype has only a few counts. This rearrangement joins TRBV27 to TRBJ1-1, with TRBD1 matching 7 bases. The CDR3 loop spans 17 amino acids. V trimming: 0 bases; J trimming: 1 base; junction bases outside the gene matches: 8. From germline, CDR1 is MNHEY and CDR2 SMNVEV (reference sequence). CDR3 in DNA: TGTGCCAGCAGTTTATCGGGCCGAGGGGGCAGGAACACTGAAGCTTTCTTT. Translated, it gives CASSLSGRGGRNTEAFF.

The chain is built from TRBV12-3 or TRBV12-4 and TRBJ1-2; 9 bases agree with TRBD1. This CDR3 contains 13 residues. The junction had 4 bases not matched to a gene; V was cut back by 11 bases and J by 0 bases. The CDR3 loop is CAGRDRANYGYTF. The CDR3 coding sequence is TGTGCCGGTCGGGACAGGGCTAACTATGGCTACACCTTC.

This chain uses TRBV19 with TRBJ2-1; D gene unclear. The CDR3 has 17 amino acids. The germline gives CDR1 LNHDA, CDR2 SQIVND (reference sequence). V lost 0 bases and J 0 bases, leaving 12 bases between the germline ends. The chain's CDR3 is CASSIDAGRNSYNEQFF. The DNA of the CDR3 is TGTGCCAGTAGTATAGATGCCGGCAGGAACTCCTACAATGAGCAGTTCTTC.

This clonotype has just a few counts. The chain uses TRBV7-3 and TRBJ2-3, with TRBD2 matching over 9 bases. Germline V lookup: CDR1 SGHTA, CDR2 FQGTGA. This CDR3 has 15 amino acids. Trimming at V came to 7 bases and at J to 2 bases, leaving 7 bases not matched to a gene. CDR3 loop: CASNPGTSLTDTQYF. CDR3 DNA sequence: TGTGCCAGCAACCCCGGGACTAGCCTCACAGATACGCAGTATTTT.

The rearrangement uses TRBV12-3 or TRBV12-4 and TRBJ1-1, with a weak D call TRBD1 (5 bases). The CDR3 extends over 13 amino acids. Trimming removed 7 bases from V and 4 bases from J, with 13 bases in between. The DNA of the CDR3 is TGTGCCAGCACCCTCGGGGGGGTCACTGAAGCTTTCTTT. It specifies CASTLGGVTEAFF.